The rows below give T cell receptor beta chains drawn from one sample of a study of response to subunit inactivated influenza vaccine. TCRdb re-derived calls from the RT-PCR reads in MiXCR, one entry per CDR3 protein. The sample comprises approximately 500,000 distinct CDR3 sequences, roughly 25% of which are singletons, and around 2.8% rests with the top ten. The same specimen was also included in a second study, on T cells expressing NK-cell markers.

The sequenced sample was CD4+ T cells sorted from PBMCs, obtained 11 to 12 days after vaccination. The receptors originated from a man aged 45 to 65 who received an inactivated influenza vaccine. The CDR3 runs from the conserved cysteine through the conserved F or W. Each record gives: J gene, clone size, D gene, V gene, CDR3 length, CDR3 protein, CDR3 DNA. D genes are given only for firm matches. Some rows mark clone size as missing; the rest say once, few, many or name a class of expanded clone.

TRBJ2-4 - - TRBV28 14 CASSPKGTGNIQYF TGTGCCAGCAGCCCAAAGGGGACTGGAAACATTCAGTACTTC
TRBJ2-7 - TRBD1 TRBV20-1 14 CSARTRTGNYEQYF TGCAGTGCCCGGACCCGGACAGGAAACTACGAGCAGTACTTC
TRBJ2-1 - TRBD2 TRBV20-1 14 CSASSSGRYNEQFF TGCAGTGCTAGTTCTAGCGGGAGGTACAATGAGCAGTTCTTC
TRBJ2-5 few - TRBV30 11 CAWSPARGQYF TGTGCCTGGAGTCCAGCGAGGGGCCAGTACTTC
TRBJ2-5 - - TRBV7-9 15 CASSLGFTAQETQYF TGTGCCAGCAGCTTAGGGTTCACGGCCCAAGAGACCCAGTACTTC
TRBJ1-5 few - TRBV28 14 CASKKAWGNQPQHF TGTGCCAGCAAAAAGGCGTGGGGCAATCAGCCCCAGCATTTT
TRBJ2-5 - - TRBV29-1 11 CSVLIQETQYF TGCAGTGTTTTAATCCAAGAGACCCAGTACTTC
TRBJ2-1 - - TRBV5-1 13 CASSGGGGEKQFF TGCGCCAGCAGCGGCGGCGGTGGGGAGAAGCAGTTCTTC
TRBJ2-7 few - TRBV11-2 14 CASSARGGFYEQYF TGTGCCAGCAGCGCGAGGGGGGGGTTCTACGAGCAGTACTTC
TRBJ2-2 few TRBD2 TRBV5-1 16 CASSPGVAGNTGELFF TGCGCCAGCAGCCCCGGGGTAGCGGGGAACACCGGGGAGCTGTTTTTT
TRBJ2-1 - TRBD1 TRBV3-1 16 CASSLNRDRAYNEQFF TGTGCCAGCAGCCTCAACCGGGACAGGGCCTACAATGAGCAGTTCTTC
TRBJ2-5 - TRBD1 TRBV7-2 13 CASSPGQGVTQYF TGTGCCAGCAGCCCAGGACAGGGGGTTACCCAGTACTTC
TRBJ1-5 - - TRBV3-1 13 CASSQDLLQPQHF TGTGCCAGCAGCCAAGATCTACTCCAGCCCCAGCATTTT
TRBJ2-3 - TRBD2 TRBV5-4 19 CASRLNGAGLSSSTDTQYF TGTGCCAGCAGATTAAACGGAGCGGGGCTATCATCTAGCACAGATACGCAGTATTTT
TRBJ1-2 - - TRBV27 13 CASRRGGTYGYTF TGTGCCAGCCGTCGGGGGGGAACCTATGGCTACACCTTC
TRBJ2-7 - - TRBV5-1 16 CASSQLLQPASYEQYF TGCGCCAGCAGCCAATTGCTACAGCCAGCCTCCTACGAGCAGTACTTC
TRBJ1-3 few TRBD1 TRBV4-2 17 CASSQEWGQASGNTIYF TGTGCCAGCAGCCAAGAGTGGGGACAGGCCTCTGGAAACACCATATATTTT
TRBJ2-3 many TRBD2 TRBV5-4 17 CASSLAPSGGGTDTQYF TGTGCCAGCAGCTTGGCGCCTAGCGGAGGAGGCACAGATACGCAGTATTTT
TRBJ2-2 - - TRBV12-3/TRBV12-4 16 CASSYGQIANTGELFF TGTGCCAGCAGTTACGGTCAGATCGCGAACACCGGGGAGCTGTTTTTT
TRBJ2-3 few TRBD1 TRBV30 15 CAWRRGTGGKDTQYF TGTGCCTGGAGGCGCGGGACAGGGGGTAAAGATACGCAGTATTTT
TRBJ2-5 few - TRBV15 12 CATSWGRETQYF TGTGCCACCAGCTGGGGGAGGGAGACCCAGTACTTC
TRBJ1-4 - - TRBV12-3/TRBV12-4 13 CASSFQGIEKLFF TGTGCCAGCAGTTTTCAGGGAATAGAAAAACTGTTTTTT
TRBJ1-2 - TRBD1 TRBV5-1 14 CASSRDRGGYGYTF TGCGCCAGCAGCCGGGACAGGGGCGGGTATGGCTACACCTTC
TRBJ2-7 many - TRBV12-3/TRBV12-4 14 CASSSRGGTYEQYF TGTGCCAGCAGTTCCCGGGGAGGCACCTACGAGCAGTACTTC
TRBJ2-2 - TRBD2 TRBV10-3 14 CAIKGLAGSGELFF TGTGCCATCAAGGGACTAGCGGGATCGGGGGAGCTGTTTTTT
TRBJ1-5 many - TRBV6-5 13 CASSYRGGYPQHF TGTGCCAGCAGTTACCGGGGGGGGTATCCCCAGCATTTT
TRBJ2-3 few TRBD2 TRBV20-1 15 CSAKGLAGSTDTQYF TGCAGTGCGAAGGGACTAGCGGGCTCCACAGATACGCAGTATTTT
TRBJ2-2 - TRBD1 TRBV6-4 15 CASRVDRGNTGELFF TGTGCCAGCCGCGTGGACAGGGGAAACACCGGGGAGCTGTTTTTT
TRBJ2-7 few TRBD2 TRBV20-1 16 CSAPGAGGLVYDEQYF TGCAGTGCCCCGGGCGCGGGGGGGTTAGTATACGACGAGCAGTACTTC
TRBJ2-1 few TRBD2 TRBV7-2 14 CASSLLAGGLEQFF TGTGCCAGCAGCTTATTAGCGGGGGGCCTTGAGCAGTTCTTC
TRBJ1-2 many TRBD1 TRBV7-2 15 CASSATGGGNYGYTF TGTGCCAGCAGCGCGACAGGGGGTGGGAACTATGGCTACACCTTC
TRBJ2-7 - TRBD1 TRBV15 15 CATSRDRDRGCEQYF TGTGCCACCAGCAGAGACCGGGACAGGGGCTGCGAGCAGTACTTC
TRBJ1-3 few TRBD1 TRBV12-3/TRBV12-4 14 CANRQGPSGNTIYF TGTGCCAACCGACAGGGACCCTCTGGAAACACCATATATTTT
TRBJ2-1 - - TRBV11-2 16 CASSLESLAFYNEQFF TGTGCCAGCAGCTTAGAGTCCCTAGCGTTCTACAATGAGCAGTTCTTC
TRBJ2-3 - - TRBV24-1 16 CATSDWTHGSTDTQYF TGTGCCACCAGTGATTGGACCCACGGTAGCACAGATACGCAGTATTTT
TRBJ1-1 few - TRBV5-6 14 CASSFGRPTLHAFF TGTGCCAGCAGCTTTGGCAGGCCTACCCTGCACGCTTTCTTT
TRBJ2-2 - - TRBV4-2 16 CASSQSLRGGTGELFF TGTGCCAGCAGCCAATCCCTCAGGGGGGGAACCGGGGAGCTGTTTTTT
TRBJ2-7 few TRBD2 TRBV6-2/TRBV6-3 14 CASSYRRGKSEQYF TGTGCCAGCAGTTACCGGCGGGGGAAATCCGAGCAGTACTTC
TRBJ2-6 few - TRBV4-2 17 CASSHGPDRSRTNVLTF TGTGCCAGCAGCCATGGCCCAGACCGATCACGTACCAACGTCCTGACTTTC
TRBJ2-1 few TRBD2 TRBV12-3/TRBV12-4 16 CASRVAGGPSYNEQFF TGTGCCAGCAGGGTAGCGGGGGGTCCCTCCTACAATGAGCAGTTCTTC
TRBJ2-3 few - TRBV9 16 CASSNKTGRLGDTQYF TGTGCCAGCAGCAACAAAACAGGGAGGTTGGGAGATACGCAGTATTTT
TRBJ1-5 few - TRBV6-2/TRBV6-3 14 CASKLTDSNQPQHF TGTGCCAGCAAACTAACAGATAGCAATCAGCCCCAGCATTTT
TRBJ2-7 few TRBD1 TRBV25-1 17 CASSAHKGGIGSYEQYF TGTGCCAGCAGTGCCCATAAAGGGGGCATAGGCTCCTACGAGCAGTACTTC
TRBJ1-1 - - TRBV7-9 17 CASSARTWGVMNTEAFF TGTGCCAGCAGCGCGAGGACCTGGGGGGTCATGAACACTGAAGCTTTCTTT
TRBJ2-5 - TRBD2 TRBV14 14 CATPLAGDQETQYF TGTGCCACCCCACTAGCGGGAGACCAAGAGACCCAGTACTTC
TRBJ2-5 many - TRBV7-9 15 CASSLSGTPQETQYF TGTGCCAGCAGCCTTAGCGGTACGCCCCAAGAGACCCAGTACTTC
TRBJ2-1 few - TRBV5-6 12 CASSFVNNEQFF TGTGCCAGCAGCTTCGTCAACAATGAGCAGTTCTTC
TRBJ2-6 - TRBD1 TRBV5-1 17 CASSARDRESGANVLTF TGCGCCAGCAGCGCGCGGGACAGGGAATCTGGGGCCAACGTCCTGACTTTC
TRBJ1-1 few - TRBV12-3/TRBV12-4 14 CASSSASWGTEAFF TGTGCCAGCAGTTCGGCCTCCTGGGGGACTGAAGCTTTCTTT
TRBJ2-1 few - TRBV11-2 18 CASSGSGGEGYSYNEQFF TGTGCCAGCAGCGGTAGTGGCGGGGAAGGATACTCCTACAATGAGCAGTTCTTC
TRBJ2-7 few - TRBV3-1 17 CASSQDRGGGVSYEQYF TGTGCCAGCAGCCAAGATCGTGGGGGGGGCGTCTCCTACGAGCAGTACTTC
TRBJ2-1 few - TRBV11-1 15 CASSLVRGLAGEQFF TGTGCCAGCAGCTTAGTTCGGGGGTTGGCGGGTGAGCAGTTCTTC
TRBJ1-5 - - TRBV19 13 CASSKQGNQPQHF TGTGCCAGTAGTAAACAGGGAAATCAGCCCCAGCATTTT
TRBJ1-4 - - TRBV10-1 12 CASRGPDEKLFF TGCGCCAGCCGGGGGCCCGATGAAAAACTGTTTTTT
TRBJ1-1 - TRBD1 TRBV3-1 14 CASSQTGANTEAFF TGTGCCAGCAGCCAGACAGGGGCGAACACTGAAGCTTTCTTT